This TCR beta chain was found in a study of T-cell memory formation after mild COVID-19. TCRdb reprocessed the 5' RACE reads via MiXCR and lists one record per CDR3 protein. Of around 410,000 distinct CDR3 sequences in the sample, more than 20% were seen once. This CDR3 is built from 15 residues. With 4 bases clipped from V and 2 bases from J, the junction kept 8 bases outside the gene matches. The V gene's germline CDR1 is SGDLS and CDR2 YYNGEE. The sequence was collected from an adult woman who had mild COVID-19 (a few samples of this study predate the infection). Cell type and time point are not known. This rearrangement joins TRBV9 to TRBJ2-5; 7 nucleotides agree with TRBD1. Material: PBMCs or a T cell subset sorted from them (not recorded which). CDR3 sequence (DNA): TGTGCCAGCAGCATAACGGGACAGATACAAGAGACCCAGTACTTC. Translated: CASSITGQIQETQYF.